A single sample is the source of the 27 T cell receptor beta chains below, sequenced in a study. TCRdb used MiXCR to reprocess the 5' RACE reads, holding one entry per CDR3 protein. Of about 42,000 distinct CDR3 sequences listed, roughly 31% are singletons. Sequenced: tumor-infiltrating memory CD4+ T cells sorted from the breast tumor. Documented subset: memory CD4+ T cells, CD4+CD45RO+CD25-. The receptors derive from a female donor with breast cancer.

The chain joins TRBV3-1 to TRBJ2-1; TRBD2 agrees at 15 bases. V was clipped by 4 bases and J by 11 bases; unmatched bases: 6. The germline V gene has CDR1 LGHDT and CDR2 YNNKEL (reference sequence). The CDR3 loop spans 15 amino acids. The CDR3 nucleotides read TGTGCCAGCAGCCCAACCGGGACTAGCGGGAGGCAGCAGTTCTTC. Translated: CASSPTGTSGRQQFF.

CDR3 DNA: TGCAGGGCCATTAGTGGGTCAAGCTATGGCTACACCTTC. As protein: CRAISGSSYGYTF. This chain links TRBV20-1 with TRBJ1-2; D uncertain. Germline V gives CDR1 DFQATT, CDR2 SNEGSKA (reference sequence). The CDR3 is 13 residues long.

V and J are TRBV7-3 and TRBJ1-1; D call uncertain. Germline-derived CDR1 and CDR2 are SGHTA and FQGTGA. There are 14 residues in the CDR3. V was pared by 10 bases and J by 6 bases, with 21 bases between. CDR3 coding DNA: TGTGCCACTAAAGTGGACGGATTAAACCCTGAAGCTTTCTTT. As protein: CATKVDGLNPEAFF.

This chain uses TRBV28 with TRBJ1-2; 8 nucleotides match TRBD1. The CDR3 extends over 14 amino acids. Looked up from germline, CDR1 is MDHEN and CDR2 is SYDVKM. Trimming took 7 bases from V and 7 from J; bases not matched to a gene: 11. This CDR3 reads CASNRDRGQLGYTF. In nucleotides, the CDR3 is TGTGCCAGCAACCGCGACAGGGGTCAACTTGGCTACACCTTC.

This clonotype was picked up a small number of times. The chain uses TRBV11-2 and TRBJ2-5, with 10 nucleotides matching TRBD1. CDR1 and CDR2 (germline): SGHAT, FQNNGV. The CDR3 spans 15 residues. V shed 5 bases and J 5 bases; nucleotides not matched to a gene: 8. The CDR3 is CASSLMGGQGETQYF. In DNA form, the CDR3 reads TGTGCCAGCAGCCTAATGGGGGGACAGGGGGAGACCCAGTACTTC.

The rearrangement joins TRBV28 to TRBJ2-2; a weak D match, TRBD1 (6 bases). The CDR3 extends over 15 amino acids. Trimming shortened V by 6 bases and J by 1 base, and 12 bases separated the two germline ends. The germline V gene encodes CDR1 MDHEN and CDR2 SYDVKM. The CDR3 bases are TGTGCCAGCAGGGAGACAGGCGTGAACACCGGGGAGCTGTTTTTT. Amino acid sequence: CASRETGVNTGELFF.

As to this clonotype: A read error may be the cause here, since a much bigger clone is one base away. The gene calls are TRBV7-7 and TRBJ2-5; D unresolved. CDR1 is SSHAT and CDR2 is FNYEAQ in the germline V gene (reference sequence). The CDR3 is made up of 15 amino acids. The CDR3 loop reads CASSLGLRGQETQYF. The DNA for the CDR3 is TGTGCTAGCAGCTTAGGTCTGAGAGGCCAAGAGACCCAGTACTTC.

This clonotype came up a few times. The chain employs TRBV7-2 and TRBJ2-5, with D unclear. From germline, CDR1 is SGHTA and CDR2 FQGNSA. V shed 5 bases and J shed 2 bases, with 12 bases lying between them. The CDR3 covers 14 residues. The CDR3 loop is CASSPDISQETQYF. The CDR3 nucleotides read TGTGCCAGCAGCCCCGACATATCTCAAGAGACCCAGTACTTC.

This clonotype was counted many times. J is TRBJ1-1 and V is TRBV12-3 or TRBV12-4; 7 nucleotides line up with TRBD1. Trimming took 6 bases from V and 5 from J; bases not matched to a gene: 6. The CDR3 totals 13 residues. The CDR3 bases are TGTGCCAGCAGCCTCTCACAGGGGACTGAAGCTTTCTTT. As protein: CASSLSQGTEAFF.

The V call is TRBV9, the J call TRBJ2-2; TRBD2 matches 10 bases. With 3 bases clipped from V and 6 bases from J, the junction kept 11 bases outside the gene matches. The CDR3 runs to 17 residues. Germline loops: CDR1 SGDLS, CDR2 YYNGEE. This chain's CDR3 is CASSGEWASGSAGELFF. CDR3 sequence (DNA): TGTGCCAGCAGCGGCGAGTGGGCTAGCGGGAGTGCCGGGGAGCTGTTTTTT.

The chain uses TRBV7-6 and TRBJ2-3; D call uncertain. The V gene's germline CDR1 is SGHVS and CDR2 FNYEAQ. The V end was cut by 9 bases, the J end by 3 bases, with 13 bases between. CDR3 length: 13 residues. The CDR3 sequence is CARVGRRTDTQYF. CDR3 coding DNA: TGTGCCAGGGTGGGCCGAAGAACAGATACGCAGTATTTT.

This clonotype was observed many times. This sequence joins TRBV5-1 and TRBJ1-1; weak D call: TRBD1 (6 bases). The CDR3 covers 14 residues. The ends were cut back, 4 bases at V and 1 base at J, with 11 bases in the middle. Germline lookup yields CDR1 SGHRS and CDR2 YFSETQ. The CDR3 protein is CASSPGQTNTEAFF. CDR3 coding DNA: TGCGCCAGCAGCCCAGGACAGACGAACACTGAAGCTTTCTTT.

V usage is TRBV3-1 and J usage is TRBJ1-2; D ambiguous. V lost 3 bases to trimming and J lost 8 bases, with 7 bases between them. CDR1 LGHDT and CDR2 YNNKEL come from the germline V gene (reference sequence). The CDR3 has 11 amino acids. CDR3 DNA: TGTGCCAGCAGCCAGCTGGGGGGCTACACCTTC. This gives the protein CASSQLGGYTF.

This chain links TRBV18 with TRBJ2-5; D remains unclear. From germline, CDR1 is KGHSH and CDR2 LQKENI. The V end lost 0 bases, the J end lost 2 bases, and 7 bases lay between the germline ends. This CDR3 spans 14 amino acids. The chain's CDR3 is CASSPPSVQETQYF. DNA for the CDR3: TGTGCCAGCTCACCACCATCGGTGCAAGAGACCCAGTACTTC.

The chain recombines TRBV30 with TRBJ1-2; D uncertain. The V gene lost 3 bases and the J gene lost 1 base, with 6 bases spanning the gap. The CDR3 runs 12 residues. The germline CDR1 and CDR2 sequences are GTSNPN and SVGIG (reference sequence). The CDR3 sequence is CAWSQLNYGYTF. CDR3 DNA sequence: TGTGCCTGGAGCCAGCTTAACTATGGCTACACCTTC.

This clonotype was picked up one time. One base away lies a much larger clone, so this may be a sequencing read error. As the CDR3 is not closed by the conserved phenylalanine or tryptophan, this likely results from a read error. The CDR3 DNA reads TGCGCCAGCAGCTCGGGACAGATAGATATCACCGGGGAGCTGTTTCTT. This gives the protein CASSSGQIDITGELFL. The chain has TRBV5-1 and TRBJ2-2; 7 bases align to TRBD1. V was clipped by 3 bases and J by 4 bases; unmatched bases: 9. CDR3 length: 16 residues. Germline V gene data show CDR1 as SGHRS and CDR2 as YFSETQ.

This clonotype occurred many times. This chain joins TRBV4-3 and TRBJ2-1; maybe TRBD2 (6 bases). This CDR3 contains 15 residues. The V gene's germline CDR1 is LGHNA and CDR2 YSLEER. V lost 0 bases, J lost 7 bases, and 13 bases lay in between. The CDR3 bases are TGCGCCAGCAGCCAAGAAGACGGGAGCGGAAATGAGCAGTTCTTC. Amino acid sequence: CASSQEDGSGNEQFF.

This clonotype was seen a handful of times. The genes are TRBV20-1 and TRBJ2-7; TRBD2 agrees at 9 bases. Germline V gives CDR1 DFQATT, CDR2 SNEGSKA (reference sequence). The junction had 14 bases not matched to a gene; V was cut back by 2 bases and J by 0 bases. The CDR3 spans 18 residues. CDR3 protein: CSARSVGTSRLPSYEQYF. CDR3 bases: TGCAGTGCTAGATCCGTTGGGACTAGCAGATTACCCTCCTACGAGCAGTACTTC.

The chain joins TRBV12-3 or TRBV12-4 to TRBJ2-1; 13 bases align to TRBD2. The CDR3 has 16 amino acids. After removal of 1 base from V and 8 bases from J, the junction contained 5 bases not matched to a gene. The DNA of the CDR3 is TGTGCCAGCAGTTTAGTCGCGACTAGCGGGAGGCATGAGCAGTTCTTC. As protein: CASSLVATSGRHEQFF.

The chain recombines TRBV7-2 with TRBJ2-3; D is unresolved. Trimming left V 2 bases short and J 3 bases short, with 12 bases between. In germline, CDR1 is SGHTA, CDR2 FQGNSA. This CDR3 is built from 15 residues. The CDR3 protein is CASSLNPLGTDTQYF. The CDR3 region has the DNA TGTGCCAGCAGCTTAAACCCCCTCGGGACAGATACGCAGTATTTT.

Only a few counts were recorded for this clonotype. The V and J genes are TRBV15 and TRBJ1-3; D is unresolved. V lost 2 bases and J lost 4, with 6 bases in between. The CDR3 is made up of 13 amino acids. CDR1 and CDR2 from the germline V gene are LNHNV and YYDKDF (reference sequence). As DNA, the CDR3 is TGTGCCACCAGCAGATCCAGAGGAAACACCATATATTTT. This encodes CATSRSRGNTIYF.

This clonotype was counted between two and nine times. The CDR3 is CASSPTGTPSGANVLTF. In DNA form, the CDR3 reads TGTGCCAGCAGCCCTACCGGGACACCCTCTGGGGCCAACGTCCTGACTTTC. This sequence joins TRBV7-2 and TRBJ2-6; a weak D match, TRBD1 (6 bases). Germline CDR1 is SGHTA and CDR2 is FQGNSA. Trimming stripped 5 bases from V and 0 bases from J, with 14 bases between. CDR3 length equals 17 residues.

The sample holds many counts of this clonotype. V and J are TRBV13 and TRBJ2-1; the D is unclear. The CDR3 covers 13 residues. Trimming shortened V by 6 bases and J by 10 bases, and 16 bases separated the two germline ends. Germline lookup yields CDR1 PRHDT and CDR2 FYEKMQ (reference sequence). As DNA, the CDR3 is TGTGCCAGCAGTCTATCCCCTAGGCAGGAGCAGTTCTTC. This gives the protein CASSLSPRQEQFF.

The rearrangement joins TRBV4-1 to TRBJ2-6; no reliable D call. Between the trimmed V and J ends, which lost 6 bases and 3 bases, there was a span of 9 bases. Germline-derived CDR1 and CDR2 are MGHRA and YSYEKL. The CDR3 has 14 amino acids. CDR3 nucleotides: TGCGCCAGCAGTGGTAGATATGGGGCCAACGTCCTGACTTTC. It specifies CASSGRYGANVLTF.

This clonotype was observed at least ten times. The chain carries TRBV4-1 and TRBJ2-3; 14 bases agree with TRBD2. The germline V gene has CDR1 MGHRA and CDR2 YSYEKL. CDR3 length equals 16 residues. With 3 bases clipped from V and 7 bases from J, the junction kept 6 bases outside the gene matches. CDR3 sequence reads: CASSQAGTSGRNTQYF. The CDR3 coding sequence is TGCGCCAGCAGCCAGGCTGGGACTAGCGGGAGAAATACGCAGTATTTT.

In this sample, this clonotype turned up a few times. The chain combines TRBV4-1 with TRBJ2-7; no definite D call. The V end was cut by 4 bases, the J end by 3 bases, with 10 bases between. This CDR3 spans 13 amino acids. The germline gives CDR1 MGHRA, CDR2 YSYEKL. The CDR3 nucleotides read TGCGCCAGCAGCCCCGGGCCCGGCTACGAGCAGTACTTC. It codes for CASSPGPGYEQYF.

Points on this clonotype: Germline and junction disagree at one end, which may indicate a read error. The genes are TRBV5-1 and TRBJ2-2; TRBD2 agrees at 9 bases. This CDR3 is 18 amino acids long. Germline-derived CDR1 and CDR2 are SGHRS and YFSETQ. CDR3 in amino acids: CASSLTLSGGANTGELSF. DNA for the CDR3: TGCGCCAGCAGCTTGACCCTTAGCGGGGGAGCTAACACCGGGGAGCTGTCTTTT.